These 30 T cell receptor beta chains were all obtained from the same sample, sequenced in a study of response to subunit inactivated influenza vaccine. TCRdb called the RT-PCR reads again in MiXCR, with one record for every CDR3 protein. The top ten clones hold roughly 11% of a sample with roughly 180,000 distinct CDR3 sequences, approximately 9.2% of them seen once. The sequencing used non-naive T cells sorted from PBMCs, collected on the day of vaccination. The receptors here all came from a man aged 45-60 years who received an inactivated influenza vaccine.

This clonotype has just a few counts. This chain uses TRBV5-6 with TRBJ2-7, with a possible D match to TRBD1 (5 bases). Trimming left V 0 bases short and J 5 bases short, with 9 bases between. In germline, CDR1 is SGHDT, CDR2 YYEEEE. The length of the CDR3 is 13 residues. The chain's CDR3 is CASSLDRFHEQYF. The CDR3 DNA sequence: TGTGCCAGCAGCTTGGACAGGTTTCACGAGCAGTACTTC.

The sample holds a few counts of this clonotype. CDR3 DNA sequence: TGTGCCAGCAGCCAAGTAGCGGGAGTCTACGAGCAGTACTTC. Amino acid sequence: CASSQVAGVYEQYF. The chain recombines TRBV3-1 with TRBJ2-7, with 9 bases matching TRBD2. CDR3 length: 14 residues. CDR1 LGHDT and CDR2 YNNKEL come from the germline V gene (reference sequence). Germline trimming cut 1 base from V and 3 bases from J; bases unmatched to any gene: 1.

The DNA of the CDR3 is TGTGCCAGCAGCTTGCCGATAGCGGGAGGGCCAGATACGCAGTATTTT. Amino acid sequence: CASSLPIAGGPDTQYF. The chain employs TRBV5-5 and TRBJ2-3; TRBD2 agrees at 11 bases. Trimming took 1 base from V and 4 from J; bases not matched to a gene: 5. The CDR3 sequence is 16 residues long. CDR1 and CDR2 from the germline V gene are SGHKS and YYEKEE (reference sequence).

This chain connects TRBV7-9 to TRBJ2-4; D could derive from TRBD1 or TRBD2 (5 bases each). This CDR3 has 15 residues. V lost 0 bases and J 6 bases, leaving 12 bases between the germline ends. Germline-derived CDR1 and CDR2 are SEHNR and FQNEAQ (reference sequence). The CDR3 region is CASSLAGALGNIQYF. Here the CDR3 DNA reads TGTGCCAGCAGCTTAGCCGGGGCCTTGGGAAACATTCAGTACTTC.

This clonotype showed up just a few times. The CDR3 DNA follows: TGTGCCAGCAGCTTGCCTAGGGGGGACGCCTACAATGAGCAGTTCTTC. This sequence encodes CASSLPRGDAYNEQFF. The V gene is TRBV5-8, the J gene TRBJ2-1; D is possibly TRBD1 or TRBD2 (6 bases each). The germline V gene encodes CDR1 SGHTS and CDR2 YDEGEE. The CDR3 sequence is 16 residues long. V dropped 1 base and J dropped 2 bases, with 13 bases sitting between them.

The chain employs TRBV24-1 and TRBJ2-3; D is perhaps TRBD1 or TRBD2 (5 bases each). V was trimmed by 9 bases and J by 4 bases, leaving 10 bases between them. The germline V gene has CDR1 KGHDR and CDR2 SFDVKD. The length of the CDR3 is 12 residues. The CDR3 nucleotides are TGTGCCACCGGGCAGGGAGCAGATACGCAGTATTTT. Its protein product is CATGQGADTQYF.

This clonotype was seen many times. This chain links TRBV12-3 or TRBV12-4 with TRBJ2-5; no reliable D call. CDR3 length: 12 residues. Trimming left V 4 bases short and J 4 bases short, with 7 bases between. The CDR3 loop is CASSWGPETQYF. The CDR3, as DNA: TGTGCCAGCAGTTGGGGTCCAGAGACCCAGTACTTC.

A remark on this clonotype: A much more abundant neighbour one base away suggests this may be a read error. The chain joins TRBV6-2 or TRBV6-3 to TRBJ1-2, with TRBD1 matching 8 bases. There are 16 residues in the CDR3. Trimming at V came to 3 bases and at J to 6 bases, leaving 12 bases not matched to a gene. The germline CDR1 and CDR2 sequences are MNHEY and SVGEGT. The CDR3 bases are TGTGCCAGCAGTTATCTCTCCCGGGACAGGCAAAATGGCTACACCTTC. Protein product: CASSYLSRDRQNGYTF.

This clonotype has ten or more counts. The chain is built from TRBV5-1 and TRBJ2-2; D is perhaps TRBD1 (5 bases). The V end lost 0 bases, the J end lost 4 bases, and 7 bases lay between the germline ends. From germline, CDR1 is SGHRS and CDR2 YFSETQ. The CDR3 consists of 14 residues. The CDR3 nucleotides are TGCGCCAGCAGCTTGGGACAGCCCACCGGGGAGCTGTTTTTT. This gives the protein CASSLGQPTGELFF.

The chain has TRBV20-1 and TRBJ1-4, with D maybe TRBD1 (5 bases). The CDR3 is made up of 12 amino acids. Germline values: CDR1 DFQATT, CDR2 SNEGSKA (reference sequence). Trimming cost V 6 bases and J 8 bases, with 13 bases left between them. CDR3 sequence reads: CSAGTGGEKLFF. In DNA, the CDR3 is TGCAGTGCAGGGACCGGTGGGGAAAAACTGTTTTTT.

This clonotype was found a few times. The chain employs TRBV5-6 and TRBJ2-1; possible D gene TRBD1, 5 bases. Trimming took off 1 base at V and 9 bases at J, with 17 bases between the two ends. The CDR3 covers 15 residues. The germline CDR1 and CDR2 sequences are SGHDT and YYEEEE. CDR3 nucleotides: TGTGCCAGCAGCTTGTCGGCTAGTTTCAGGGTTGAGCAGTTCTTC. Encoded protein: CASSLSASFRVEQFF.

The rearrangement links TRBV6-1 to TRBJ1-6; TRBD1 agrees at 9 bases. The CDR3 totals 14 residues. Per germline, CDR1 MNHNS and CDR2 SASEGT. V was pared by 6 bases and J by 8 bases, with 5 bases of the junction left unmatched. The CDR3 loop reads CASREGQGDSPLHF. The CDR3 nucleotides are TGTGCCAGCAGAGAGGGACAGGGAGATTCACCCCTCCACTTT.

V is TRBV11-2 and J is TRBJ2-2; D perhaps matches TRBD1 (6 bases). V lost 3 bases, J lost 4 bases, and 15 bases lay in between. From germline, CDR1 is SGHAT and CDR2 FQNNGV. There are 16 residues in the CDR3. In DNA, the CDR3 is TGTGCCAGCAGCTTTCACCTAGGACAGACCACCGGGGAGCTGTTTTTT. Its protein product is CASSFHLGQTTGELFF.

The chain couples TRBV12-3 or TRBV12-4 to TRBJ1-6, with 11 bases aligning to TRBD1. V was pared by 3 bases and J by 9 bases, with 4 bases of the junction left unmatched. The CDR3 extends over 15 amino acids. CDR3 in amino acids: CASSLGDRGTSPLHF. The CDR3 region has the DNA TGTGCCAGCAGTTTGGGGGACAGGGGGACTTCACCCCTCCACTTT.

This clonotype has a handful of counts. The chain employs TRBV12-3 or TRBV12-4 and TRBJ2-5; D may correspond to TRBD1 or TRBD2 (5 bases each). Trimming pared 5 bases from V and 4 bases from J, leaving 14 bases between. The length of the CDR3 is 14 residues. This CDR3 reads CASSDSRGRETQYF. CDR3 bases: TGTGCCAGCAGTGACAGCCGGGGACGAGAGACCCAGTACTTC.

This clonotype was seen a few times. CDR3 DNA: TGTGCCAGCAGCTCTACTCAGGGGCGGGAGACCCAGTACTTC. It yields the protein CASSSTQGRETQYF. This chain connects TRBV7-9 to TRBJ2-5; tentatively, D is TRBD1 (6 bases). Trimming took off 4 bases at V and 5 bases at J, with 14 bases between the two ends. The V gene's germline CDR1 is SEHNR and CDR2 FQNEAQ (reference sequence). CDR3 length equals 14 residues.

This clonotype was seen only a few times. The chain carries TRBV6-5 and TRBJ2-7; D remains unclear. V was cut by 0 bases and J by 2 bases, with 8 bases left in between. CDR1 is MNHEY, CDR2 SVGAGI, per germline. The CDR3 is 14 amino acids. CDR3 nucleotide sequence: TGTGCCAGCAGTTACTCGGCCCAGACCTACGAGCAGTACTTC. As protein: CASSYSAQTYEQYF.

The V gene is TRBV6-2 or TRBV6-3, the J gene TRBJ2-7; D possibly corresponds to TRBD1 (5 bases). The CDR3 is made up of 13 amino acids. V lost 6 bases to trimming and J lost 2 bases, with 11 bases between them. CDR1 is MNHEY and CDR2 is SVGEGT in the germline V gene. The CDR3, as DNA: TGTGCCAGCAGAGCGACAGAGACCTACGAGCAGTACTTC. Its protein product is CASRATETYEQYF.

This clonotype showed up just a few times. J is TRBJ2-5 and V is TRBV15; D is ambiguous. The germline gives CDR1 LNHNV, CDR2 YYDKDF (reference sequence). The CDR3 extends over 13 amino acids. V lost 4 bases and J lost 4, with 10 bases in between. In DNA form, the CDR3 reads TGTGCCACCAGCACGCGTTTAGGAGAGACCCAGTACTTC. As protein: CATSTRLGETQYF.

This clonotype was counted many times. The chain couples TRBV5-1 to TRBJ2-1; 7 positions match TRBD2. With V trimmed by 4 bases and J by 4 bases, 8 bases remained unmatched. Germline values: CDR1 SGHRS, CDR2 YFSETQ. The CDR3 is 15 amino acids. The CDR3 region has the DNA TGCGCCAGCAGCCCCGGGGCTAGCGGATACAATGAGCAGTTCTTC. Protein product: CASSPGASGYNEQFF.

This clonotype was counted at least ten times. The rearrangement joins TRBV5-5 to TRBJ1-2; TRBD1 aligns across 7 bases. Losses at the gene ends were 4 bases for V and 2 bases for J; bases not matched to a gene: 5. CDR3 size: 14 residues. CDR1 is SGHKS and CDR2 is YYEKEE in the germline V gene (reference sequence). This chain's CDR3 is CASSPQGQNYGYTF. CDR3 nucleotides: TGTGCCAGCAGCCCACAGGGGCAAAACTATGGCTACACCTTC.

V gene TRBV10-1 combines with J gene TRBJ2-3; D ambiguous. CDR1 and CDR2 from the germline V gene are WNHNN and SYGVQD (reference sequence). The CDR3 consists of 14 residues. V dropped 6 bases and J dropped 0 bases, with 10 bases sitting between them. CDR3 sequence (DNA): TGCGCCAGCAGCGAGAGGTTTAGCACAGATACGCAGTATTTT. Translated, it gives CASSERFSTDTQYF.

This clonotype has at least ten counts. V usage is TRBV6-2 or TRBV6-3 and J usage is TRBJ2-1; 9 bases are a match to TRBD2. Looked up from germline, CDR1 is MNHEY and CDR2 is SVGEGT. The CDR3 extends over 14 amino acids. With V trimmed by 7 bases and J by 9 bases, 10 bases remained unmatched. The CDR3 is CASTPVAGVSEQFF. The CDR3 region has the DNA TGTGCCAGCACCCCAGTAGCGGGAGTTTCTGAGCAGTTCTTC.

This clonotype was observed a few times. The DNA of the CDR3 is TGTGCCAGCATCTACGCAGGGGCTAGCGGGAGAGTCAGCACAGATACGCAGTATTTT. Translation: CASIYAGASGRVSTDTQYF. This rearrangement joins TRBV28 to TRBJ2-3, with 10 bases matching TRBD2. The CDR3 has 19 amino acids. The trim removed 7 bases at V and 0 bases at J, leaving 16 bases unmatched. Germline V lookup: CDR1 MDHEN, CDR2 SYDVKM.

This clonotype showed up many times. The genes are TRBV6-2 or TRBV6-3 and TRBJ2-2, with D maybe TRBD1 (6 bases). This CDR3 comprises 15 residues. The germline V gene encodes CDR1 MNHEY and CDR2 SVGEGT. The V end lost 5 bases, the J end lost 6 bases, and 16 bases lay between the germline ends. DNA for the CDR3: TGTGCCAGCAGTACGATACAGGGAATATCCGGGGAGCTGTTTTTT. Translation: CASSTIQGISGELFF.

This clonotype showed up just a few times. The chain employs TRBV10-3 and TRBJ1-2, with a tentative D call TRBD1 (5 bases). CDR1 and CDR2 from the germline V gene are ENHRY and SYGVKD. V dropped 2 bases and J dropped 7 bases, with 14 bases sitting between them. The CDR3 extends over 14 amino acids. The CDR3 sequence: CAISEPGSGIGYTF. CDR3 DNA: TGTGCCATCAGTGAGCCAGGGAGCGGCATTGGCTACACCTTC.

There are a few counts of this clonotype. This chain's CDR3 is CASSAGTNSYEQYF. The CDR3 DNA is TGTGCCAGCAGCGCCGGGACTAACTCCTACGAGCAGTACTTC. This rearrangement joins TRBV11-2 to TRBJ2-7; TRBD2 matches 7 bases. The CDR3 has 14 amino acids. J gave up 0 bases and V 5 bases, and 4 bases lay outside the gene matches. CDR1 and CDR2 (germline): SGHAT, FQNNGV.

This chain uses TRBV18 with TRBJ2-1; 8 nucleotides line up with TRBD2. There are 17 residues in the CDR3. From germline, CDR1 is KGHSH and CDR2 LQKENI. V was pared by 5 bases and J by 0 bases, with 9 bases of the junction left unmatched. The CDR3 DNA sequence: TGTGCCAGCTCATCGGGCCTTAGCGGGATCTCCTACAATGAGCAGTTCTTC. Translation: CASSSGLSGISYNEQFF.

The chain links TRBV20-1 to TRBJ2-5, with 7 bases fitting TRBD2. The germline gives CDR1 DFQATT, CDR2 SNEGSKA (reference sequence). The ends lost 2 bases at V and 5 bases at J; junction bases unmatched: 11. This CDR3 spans 15 amino acids. CDR3 bases: TGCAGTGCTAGACCTCGGGACTACACGGGGGAGACCCAGTACTTC. It translates to CSARPRDYTGETQYF.

This clonotype was counted at least ten times. The gene calls are TRBV24-1 and TRBJ2-5; 13 nucleotides match TRBD2. CDR3 size: 16 residues. Trimming removed 4 bases from V and 2 bases from J; junction bases left unmatched: 3. CDR1 is KGHDR and CDR2 is SFDVKD in the germline V gene. CDR3 in DNA: TGTGCCACCAGTGAGACTAGCGGGGGGCTACAAGAGACCCAGTACTTC. This codes for CATSETSGGLQETQYF.